The present T cell receptor beta chain was sequenced within a study of blood T cell repertoires in COVID-19. This CDR3 is built from 15 residues. V was clipped by 4 bases and J by 0 bases; unmatched bases: 6. Germline V CDR1 and CDR2: SGHNT, YYREEE (reference sequence). This table comes from immunoSEQ multiplex PCR, and its TCRdb copy is limited to in-frame clones, with some not included. This sample has tens of thousands of clones, with 79% found just once. This clone appeared a few times. This receptor was taken from a man aged 55 to 70 with active or convalescent COVID-19. V and J are TRBV5-4 and TRBJ1-1; the match to TRBD1 covers 7 bases. Sequencing used peripheral blood. The CDR3 DNA reads TGTGCCAGCAGCCCTAGACAGGGAATGAACACTGAAGCTTTCTTT. This sequence encodes CASSPRQGMNTEAFF.